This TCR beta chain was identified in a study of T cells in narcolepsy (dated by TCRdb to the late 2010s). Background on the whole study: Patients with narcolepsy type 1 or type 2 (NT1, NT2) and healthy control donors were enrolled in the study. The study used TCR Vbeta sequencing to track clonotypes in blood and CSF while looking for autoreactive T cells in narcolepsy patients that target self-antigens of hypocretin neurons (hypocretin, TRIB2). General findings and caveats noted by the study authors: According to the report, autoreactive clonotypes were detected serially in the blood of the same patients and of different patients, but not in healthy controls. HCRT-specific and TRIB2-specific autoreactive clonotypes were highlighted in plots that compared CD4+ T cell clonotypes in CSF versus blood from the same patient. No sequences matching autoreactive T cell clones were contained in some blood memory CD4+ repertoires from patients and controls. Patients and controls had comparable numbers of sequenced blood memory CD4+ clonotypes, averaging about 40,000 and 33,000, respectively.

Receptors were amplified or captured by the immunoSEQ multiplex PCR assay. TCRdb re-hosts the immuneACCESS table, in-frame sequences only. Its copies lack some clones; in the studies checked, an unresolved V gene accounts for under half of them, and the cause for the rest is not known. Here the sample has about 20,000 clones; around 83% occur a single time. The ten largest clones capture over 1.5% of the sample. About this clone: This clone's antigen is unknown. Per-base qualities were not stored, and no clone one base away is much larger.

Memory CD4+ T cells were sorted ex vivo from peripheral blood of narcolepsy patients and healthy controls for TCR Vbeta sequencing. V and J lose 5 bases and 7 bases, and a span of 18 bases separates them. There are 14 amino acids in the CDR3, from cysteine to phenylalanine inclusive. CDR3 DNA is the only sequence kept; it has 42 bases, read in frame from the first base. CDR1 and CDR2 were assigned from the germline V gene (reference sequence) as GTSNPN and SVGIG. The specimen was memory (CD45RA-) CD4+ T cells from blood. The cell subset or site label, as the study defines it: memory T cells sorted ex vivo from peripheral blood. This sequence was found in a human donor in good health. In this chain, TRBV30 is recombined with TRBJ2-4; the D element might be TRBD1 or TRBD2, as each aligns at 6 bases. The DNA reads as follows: TGTGCCTGGTCCATCGGGGGCGAATGGAACATTCAGTACTTC. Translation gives CAWSIGGEWNIQYF.